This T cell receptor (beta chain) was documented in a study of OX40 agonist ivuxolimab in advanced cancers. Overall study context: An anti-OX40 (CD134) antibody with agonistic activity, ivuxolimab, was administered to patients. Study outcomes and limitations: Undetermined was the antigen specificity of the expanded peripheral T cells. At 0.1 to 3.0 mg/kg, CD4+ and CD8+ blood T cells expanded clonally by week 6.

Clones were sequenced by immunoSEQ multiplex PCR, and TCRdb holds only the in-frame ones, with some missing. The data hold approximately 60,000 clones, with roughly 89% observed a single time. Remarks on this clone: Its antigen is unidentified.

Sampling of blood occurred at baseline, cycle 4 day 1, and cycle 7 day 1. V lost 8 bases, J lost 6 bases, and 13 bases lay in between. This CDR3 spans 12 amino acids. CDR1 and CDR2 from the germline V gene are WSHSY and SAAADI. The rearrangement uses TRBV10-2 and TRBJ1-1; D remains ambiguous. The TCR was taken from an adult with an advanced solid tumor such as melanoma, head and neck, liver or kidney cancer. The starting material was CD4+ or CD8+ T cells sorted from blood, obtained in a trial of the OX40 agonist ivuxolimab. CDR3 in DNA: TGCGCCAGCTTAAGCAGGTCCCCTGAAGCTTTCTTT. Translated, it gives CASLSRSPEAFF.